This T cell receptor (beta chain) was found in a study of blood T cell repertoires in COVID-19. The CDR3 totals 17 residues. The junction had 16 bases not matched to a gene; V was cut back by 7 bases and J by 4 bases. Germline-derived CDR1 and CDR2 are LGHNT and FRNRAP. The table came from immunoSEQ multiplex PCR; TCRdb's copy has only in-frame clones and leaves some out. This repertoire shows 85,000 to 100,000 clones, roughly three quarters found once; its top ten account for more than 20%. The chain employs TRBV12-5 and TRBJ2-1; TRBD1 matches at 7 bases. What was sequenced was peripheral blood. This clonotype originated in a human donor in a cohort sampled during active COVID-19. The CDR3 coding sequence is TGTGCTAGTGCCTCCTCATCTGGGACAGAATTTTACAATGAGCAGTTCTTC. Its translation: CASASSSGTEFYNEQFF.